The 9 T cell receptor beta chains in this list originate from one sample, sequenced in a study of T cell responses to AZD1222 COVID-19 vaccine. The method was immunoSEQ multiplex PCR; TCRdb's version includes in-frame clones alone and lacks a portion of them. The sample carries 110,000 or so clones, approximately 90% recorded once. Material: peripheral blood, obtained on day 0 of AZD1222 vaccination. Receptors originate from an adult in good health.

This clone has just one count. The J gene is TRBJ2-5, the V gene TRBV25-1; 10 nucleotides line up with TRBD1. CDR3 length: 14 residues. The germline gives CDR1 MGHDK, CDR2 SYGVNS. V shed 7 bases, J shed 5 bases, and the junction held 7 bases outside the gene matches. The DNA of the CDR3 is TGTGCCAGCAAAGGGGACAGGGGACGGGAGACCCAGTACTTC. This sequence encodes CASKGDRGRETQYF. The whole variable domain, filled in from reference TRBV25-1 and TRBJ2-5, reads EADIYQTPRYLVIGTGKKITLECSQTMGHDKMYWYQQDPGMELHLIHYSYGVNSTEKGDLSSESTVSRIRTEHFPLTLESARPSHTSQYLCASKGDRGRETQYFGPGTRLLVL.

This chain uses TRBV7-2 with TRBJ1-6; TRBD1 agrees at 7 bases. The length of the CDR3 is 16 residues. V dropped 0 bases and J dropped 5; count of bases not matched to a gene: 4. Germline V gene data show CDR1 as SGHTA and CDR2 as FQGNSA. Here the CDR3 reads CASSLAQGVNNSPLHF. CDR3 coding DNA: TGTGCCAGCAGCTTAGCGCAGGGGGTCAATAATTCACCCCTCCACTTT.

The chain couples TRBV6-6 to TRBJ2-7, with TRBD1 as a possible D gene (5 bases). The CDR3 spans 15 residues. Germline-derived CDR1 and CDR2 are MNHNY and SVGAGI (reference sequence). Trimming removed 0 bases from V and 8 bases from J, with 17 bases in between. The CDR3 spells CASSYSNGKQVQQYF. The CDR3, as DNA: TGTGCCAGCAGTTACTCGAATGGGAAACAGGTACAGCAGTACTTC.

This clone was seen once. The rearrangement joins TRBV24-1 to TRBJ2-2; the D is unclear. The germline gives CDR1 KGHDR, CDR2 SFDVKD. V was trimmed by 7 bases and J by 7 bases, leaving 9 bases between them. This CDR3 comprises 12 residues. CDR3 nucleotide sequence: TGTGCCACCAGGGAACGCAACGGGGAGCTGTTTTTT. Translated: CATRERNGELFF.

The chain links TRBV4-1 to TRBJ1-2, with a possible D match to TRBD1 (5 bases). V was pared by 1 base and J by 8 bases, with 23 bases between. Germline CDR1 and CDR2: MGHRA and YSYEKL. This CDR3 is 17 amino acids long. CDR3 sequence (DNA): TGCGCCAGCAGCCAAGGGGACGGCCTCCTAAATCCTAAAGGCTACACCTTC. The encoded protein is CASSQGDGLLNPKGYTF.

This chain links TRBV28 with TRBJ2-3; 10 nucleotides match TRBD2. Trimming cost V 4 bases and J 6 bases; bases outside gene matches: 10. This CDR3 has 16 amino acids. Germline CDR1 is MDHEN and CDR2 is SYDVKM. The CDR3 sequence: CASSWFERGGRDTQYF. The CDR3 DNA sequence: TGTGCCAGCAGTTGGTTCGAGCGGGGGGGCCGGGATACGCAGTATTTT.

The chain links TRBV14 to TRBJ1-1; no reliable D call. Germline CDR1 reads SGHDN; CDR2 reads FVKESK. The CDR3 consists of 13 residues. Trimming removed 1 base from V and 0 bases from J, with 3 bases in between. CDR3 nucleotide sequence: TGTGCCAGCAGCCAAGGGGTGAACACTGAAGCTTTCTTT. This gives the protein CASSQGVNTEAFF.

The V gene is TRBV3-1 (or the pseudogene TRBV3-2), the J gene TRBJ1-2; the D is unclear. Germline V gene sequence: CDR1 LGHDT, CDR2 YNNKEL (reference sequence). This CDR3 is built from 13 residues. V shed 5 bases and J shed 8 bases, with 15 bases lying between them. CDR3: CASSVNKKGGYTF. DNA of the CDR3: TGTGCCAGCAGCGTTAACAAGAAGGGAGGCTACACCTTC.

This clone showed up just a few times. The gene calls are TRBV30 and TRBJ1-3, with 9 nucleotides matching TRBD1. This CDR3 contains 12 residues. V shed 5 bases and J 4 bases; nucleotides not matched to a gene: 0. CDR1 GTSNPN and CDR2 SVGIG come from the germline V gene (reference sequence). The CDR3 nucleotides are TGTGCCTGGGGGACAGGGGGAAACACCATATATTTT. This encodes CAWGTGGNTIYF.